This T cell receptor beta chain was obtained from a study of regulatory T cells in long-lasting Graves disease. This clonotype has just one count. A much larger clone sits a single nucleotide away, making a read error possible. Time point of the sample: persistent/refractory GD, antithyroid drugs over 5 years with positive TRAb. PBMC-extracted RNA yielded the TCR library. Building the TCR beta libraries relied on iRepertoire HTBI primers, and CDR3 regions underwent Arm-PCR. In TCRdb, the multiplex PCR reads were re-called with MiXCR into one record per CDR3 protein. The sample lists about 460,000 distinct CDR3 sequences; approximately 23% were seen once. The starting material was peripheral blood mononuclear cells (PBMCs), obtained when the disease was refractory, from a patient treated with antithyroid drugs. This TCR came from a female donor with Graves disease.

The CDR3, as DNA: TGTGCCAGCGGAGGAACAGGGGATCAAGAGACCCAGTACTTC. Amino acid sequence: CASGGTGDQETQYF. This sequence joins TRBV27 and TRBJ2-5, with 7 nucleotides matching TRBD1. V was pared by 8 bases and J by 2 bases, with 8 bases of the junction left unmatched. The length of the CDR3 is 14 residues. Germline V gives CDR1 MNHEY, CDR2 SMNVEV (reference sequence).